This is a list of T cell receptor beta chains from one sample in a study of graft-versus-host responses after intestinal transplantation. Profiled with immunoSEQ multiplex PCR; TCRdb holds only in-frame clones, not every one. The sample has roughly 5,000 clones; over 25% are singletons. The sequences come from alloreactive CD4+ T cells from a mixed lymphocyte reaction culture, collected before intestinal transplant. Every receptor here comes from a human patient who received an intestinal transplant. Both conserved end residues are trimmed from each CDR3. Each record gives: J gene, D gene, V gene, clone size, CDR3 protein. D genes are given only for firm matches. The size field is filled for only some rows; it gives once, few, many or a size class.

j_call: TRBJ2-7; d_call: TRBD2; v_call: TRBV6-1; clone_size: few; cdr3_aa: ASLKLAGSYEQY
j_call: TRBJ2-3; d_call: .; v_call: TRBV7-9; clone_size: .; cdr3_aa: ASNWPPESSTDTQY
j_call: TRBJ2-7; d_call: TRBD2; v_call: TRBV7-9; clone_size: .; cdr3_aa: ASSLRLAGTYEQY
j_call: TRBJ2-7; d_call: TRBD1; v_call: TRBV5-4; clone_size: medium-sized; cdr3_aa: ASSFATGTAYEQY
j_call: TRBJ2-3; d_call: TRBD2; v_call: TRBV18; clone_size: .; cdr3_aa: ASSPRPQTSGSSDTQY
j_call: TRBJ1-3; d_call: .; v_call: TRBV28; clone_size: medium-sized; cdr3_aa: ASSPNGAGNTIY
j_call: TRBJ1-1; d_call: TRBD1; v_call: TRBV6-9; clone_size: few; cdr3_aa: ASSGQGNTEAF
j_call: TRBJ2-2; d_call: .; v_call: TRBV20-1; clone_size: .; cdr3_aa: SAYLLRELF
j_call: TRBJ1-5; d_call: .; v_call: TRBV5-6; clone_size: .; cdr3_aa: ASSLGPFEQPQH
j_call: TRBJ2-5; d_call: .; v_call: TRBV28; clone_size: large; cdr3_aa: ASSSGPNIRGTQY
j_call: TRBJ2-7; d_call: TRBD2; v_call: TRBV30; clone_size: .; cdr3_aa: AWRARVREDEQY
j_call: TRBJ2-4; d_call: TRBD2; v_call: TRBV7-2; clone_size: few; cdr3_aa: ASSLALAGGQNIQY
j_call: TRBJ1-5; d_call: .; v_call: TRBV9; clone_size: .; cdr3_aa: ASSNGQRGQPQH
j_call: TRBJ2-1; d_call: TRBD2; v_call: TRBV6-1; clone_size: .; cdr3_aa: ASSEGTSAYNEQF
j_call: TRBJ2-7; d_call: .; v_call: TRBV10-2; clone_size: medium-sized; cdr3_aa: ASTTGSYEQY
j_call: TRBJ2-5; d_call: TRBD1; v_call: TRBV7-7; clone_size: .; cdr3_aa: ASSPNRGQETQY
j_call: TRBJ2-3; d_call: TRBD2; v_call: TRBV4-2; clone_size: .; cdr3_aa: ASSQGSSGNTDTQY
j_call: TRBJ2-1; d_call: .; v_call: TRBV4-3; clone_size: .; cdr3_aa: ASSLVVSPYNEQF
j_call: TRBJ2-1; d_call: .; v_call: TRBV11-2; clone_size: few; cdr3_aa: ASSRDSYNEQF
j_call: TRBJ1-2; d_call: .; v_call: TRBV30; clone_size: once; cdr3_aa: AWRAGQLANYGYT
j_call: TRBJ2-7; d_call: .; v_call: TRBV11-3; clone_size: few; cdr3_aa: ASSRTNHYEQY
j_call: TRBJ1-5; d_call: .; v_call: TRBV28; clone_size: .; cdr3_aa: ASSPEGLGVYSNQPQH
j_call: TRBJ2-1; d_call: TRBD2; v_call: TRBV4-2; clone_size: few; cdr3_aa: ASSRGLAGPSDEQF
j_call: TRBJ1-2; d_call: .; v_call: TRBV7-2; clone_size: few; cdr3_aa: ASSLFGPSPYGYT
j_call: TRBJ1-1; d_call: .; v_call: TRBV6-6; clone_size: large; cdr3_aa: ASRGTANTEAF